This paragraph covers one T cell receptor (beta chain) sequence. Its antigen remains unknown. No DNA is shown, since the ends of the CDR3 on it are uncertain; the CDR3 is the one TCRdb lists. The sample is drawn from a study of vaccination effects on CD4 cells after COVID-19. Points from the study as a whole: Pronounced clonal contraction occurred in clones induced by infection and by vaccine late after vaccination. Few convalescent patients were studied, and early post-infection samples were lacking.

CDR1 and CDR2 from the germline V gene are SGHRS and YFSETQ. Termini included, the CDR3 measures 14 amino acids. The data were produced by immunoSEQ multiplex PCR, yet TCRdb's version contains in-frame clones alone and is incomplete. The sample lists under 35,000 clones; just over 70% were seen once. Antigen-specific CD4+ T cells were expanded (with viral peptide pools) by the ViraFEST assay ahead of sequencing. The culture ran for less than 12 days, and then CD4+ T cells were isolated. Documented for the person is a PCR-confirmed SARS-CoV-2 infection occurring between March and December 2020. IL-2 at roughly 9.7 IU/ml and peptides at roughly 9.6 ug/ml were added to cultured PBMC, roughly 1.8 million per well.

The sample was CD4+ T cells from PBMCs cultured with a peptide pool, taken before COVID-19 vaccination. The sequence came from a human donor who had a prior SARS-CoV-2 infection. The gene calls are TRBV5-1 and TRBJ1-2; TRBD1 is taken as the D call from the table, unchecked against the DNA. The CDR3: CASSSFGQGAVDTF.